This paragraph reports one T cell receptor beta chain. Trimming pared 6 bases from V and 3 bases from J, leaving 18 bases between. The length of the CDR3 is 15 residues. The germline CDR1 and CDR2 sequences are MNHNY and SVGAGI (reference sequence). This specimen comes from a study of blood T cell repertoires in COVID-19. In the original processing: By means of reference gene primer amplification, nucleated cell counts were estimated. Clones were sequenced by immunoSEQ multiplex PCR, and TCRdb holds only the in-frame ones, with some missing. V and J calls and clone size are given by that table; D and trimming were obtained from the DNA. The table records some 220,000 clones, around 81% of them present only once.

The rearrangement uses TRBV6-6 and TRBJ2-7, with D unclear. The sample was peripheral blood. The sequence came from a woman aged 60-70 years with acute or convalescent COVID-19. The CDR3 coding sequence is TGTGCCAGCAGCTCACCATCGAGGCCCCACTACGAGCAGTACTTC. Its protein product is CASSSPSRPHYEQYF.